This T cell receptor beta chain was sequenced in a study of blood T cell repertoires in COVID-19. The junction had 8 bases not matched to a gene; V was cut back by 2 bases and J by 0 bases. This CDR3 is 18 amino acids long. Germline V gene data show CDR1 as SEHNR and CDR2 as FQNEAQ (reference sequence). The table came from immunoSEQ multiplex PCR; TCRdb's copy has only in-frame clones and leaves some out. The data hold under 200,000 clones, with 80% to 90% observed a single time. This clone has just one count. Followed longitudinally, the Seattle patients had been enrolled during active infection. V is TRBV7-9 and J is TRBJ1-1; 11 bases map to TRBD1. The TCR originated in a woman of 80 years or more with COVID-19, enrolled during active disease. The sequenced material came from peripheral blood. In DNA, the CDR3 is TGTGCCAGCAGCTTATGGGGGACAGGGGGTTCGGTGAACACTGAAGCTTTCTTT. Translating it yields CASSLWGTGGSVNTEAFF.